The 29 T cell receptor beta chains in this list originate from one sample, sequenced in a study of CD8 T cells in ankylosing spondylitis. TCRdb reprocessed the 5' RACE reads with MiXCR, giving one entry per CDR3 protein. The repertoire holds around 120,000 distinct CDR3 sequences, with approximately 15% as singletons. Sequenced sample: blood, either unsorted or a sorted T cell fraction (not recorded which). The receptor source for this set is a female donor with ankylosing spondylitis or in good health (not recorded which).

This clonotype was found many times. In nucleotides, the CDR3 is TGTGCCAGTAGTATCCACCCGGACAGAGACACTGAAGCTTTCTTT. This gives the protein CASSIHPDRDTEAFF. The rearrangement uses TRBV19 and TRBJ1-1; weak D call: TRBD1 (6 bases). The CDR3 runs 15 residues. Per germline, CDR1 LNHDA and CDR2 SQIVND (reference sequence). The V gene lost 3 bases and the J gene lost 3 bases, with 14 bases spanning the gap.

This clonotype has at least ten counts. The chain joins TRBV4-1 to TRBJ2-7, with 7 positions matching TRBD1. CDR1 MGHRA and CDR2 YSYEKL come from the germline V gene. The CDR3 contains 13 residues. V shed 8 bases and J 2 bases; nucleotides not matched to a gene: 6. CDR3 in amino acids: CASGRDSAYEQYF. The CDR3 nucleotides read TGCGCCAGCGGCCGGGACAGCGCCTACGAGCAGTACTTC.

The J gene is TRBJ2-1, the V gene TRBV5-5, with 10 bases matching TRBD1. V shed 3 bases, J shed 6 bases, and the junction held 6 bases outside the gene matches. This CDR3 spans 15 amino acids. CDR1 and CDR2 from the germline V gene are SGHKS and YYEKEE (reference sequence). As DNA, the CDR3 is TGTGCCAGCAGCTCGTGGGGGACAGGGGTCAATGAGCAGTTCTTC. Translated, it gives CASSSWGTGVNEQFF.

CDR3 sequence: CASSGGANYGYTF. The DNA for the CDR3 is TGTGCCAGCAGTGGAGGGGCCAACTATGGCTACACCTTC. The chain joins TRBV2 to TRBJ1-2; perhaps TRBD1 as D (5 bases). Trimming took 4 bases from V and 2 from J, leaving 8 bases between them. The CDR3 contains 13 residues. The germline gives CDR1 SNHLY, CDR2 FYNNEI. Combining the CDR3 with reference TRBV2 and TRBJ1-2 gives the whole variable domain EPEVTQTPSHQVTQMGQEVILRCVPISNHLYFYWYRQILGQKVEFLVSFYNNEISEKSEIFDDQFSVERPDGSNFTLKIRSTKLEDSAMYFCASSGGANYGYTFGSGTRLTVV.

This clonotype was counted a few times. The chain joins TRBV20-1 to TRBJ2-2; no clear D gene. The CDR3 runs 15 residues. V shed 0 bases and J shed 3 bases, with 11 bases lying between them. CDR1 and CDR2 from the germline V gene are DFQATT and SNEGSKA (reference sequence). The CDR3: CSARDSAWDTGELFF. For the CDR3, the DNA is TGCAGTGCTAGAGACTCCGCTTGGGACACCGGGGAGCTGTTTTTT.

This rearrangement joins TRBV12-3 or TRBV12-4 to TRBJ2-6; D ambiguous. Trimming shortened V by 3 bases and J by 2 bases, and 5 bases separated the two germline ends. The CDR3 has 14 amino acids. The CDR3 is CASSFPPGANVLTF. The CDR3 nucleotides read TGTGCCAGCAGTTTTCCACCTGGGGCCAACGTCCTGACTTTC.

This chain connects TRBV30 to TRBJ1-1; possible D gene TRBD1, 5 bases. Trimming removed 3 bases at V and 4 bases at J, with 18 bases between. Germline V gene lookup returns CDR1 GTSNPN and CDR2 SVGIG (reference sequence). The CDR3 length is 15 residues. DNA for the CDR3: TGTGCCTGGAGGACTACCGGGACCCCGATCACTGAAGCTTTCTTT. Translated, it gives CAWRTTGTPITEAFF.

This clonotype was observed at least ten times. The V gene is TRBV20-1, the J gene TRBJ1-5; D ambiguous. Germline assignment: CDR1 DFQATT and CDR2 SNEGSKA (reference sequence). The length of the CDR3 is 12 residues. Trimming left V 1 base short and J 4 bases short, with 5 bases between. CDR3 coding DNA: TGCAGTGCTAGAGCCGGGAATCAGCCCCAGCATTTT. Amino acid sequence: CSARAGNQPQHF.

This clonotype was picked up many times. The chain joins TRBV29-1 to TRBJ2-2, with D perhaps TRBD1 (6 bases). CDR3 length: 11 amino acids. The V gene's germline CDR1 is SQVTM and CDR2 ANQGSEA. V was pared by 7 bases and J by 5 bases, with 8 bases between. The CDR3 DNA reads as TGCAGCGGAGGGGGTACCGGGGAGCTGTTTTTT. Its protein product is CSGGGTGELFF.

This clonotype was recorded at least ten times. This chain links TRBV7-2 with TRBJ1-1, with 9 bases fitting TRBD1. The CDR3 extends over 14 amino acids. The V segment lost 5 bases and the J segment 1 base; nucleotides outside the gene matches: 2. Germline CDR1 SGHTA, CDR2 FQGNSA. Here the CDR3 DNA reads TGTGCCAGCAGCCAGGGACAGGGGAACACTGAAGCTTTCTTT. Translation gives CASSQGQGNTEAFF.

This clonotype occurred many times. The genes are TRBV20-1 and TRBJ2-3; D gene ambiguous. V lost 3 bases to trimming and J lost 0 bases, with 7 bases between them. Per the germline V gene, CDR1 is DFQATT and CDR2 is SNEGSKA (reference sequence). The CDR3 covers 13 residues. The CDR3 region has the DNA TGCAGTGCTAGTTTGGTCAGCACAGATACGCAGTATTTT. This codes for CSASLVSTDTQYF.

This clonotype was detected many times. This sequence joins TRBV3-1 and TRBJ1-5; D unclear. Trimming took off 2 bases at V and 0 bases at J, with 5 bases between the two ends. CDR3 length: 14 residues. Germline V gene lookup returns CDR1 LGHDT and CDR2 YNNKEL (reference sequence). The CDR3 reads CASSQSTSNQPQHF. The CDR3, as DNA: TGTGCCAGCAGCCAAAGCACTAGCAATCAGCCCCAGCATTTT. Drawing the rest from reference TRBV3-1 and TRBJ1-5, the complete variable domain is DTAVSQTPKYLVTQMGNDKSIKCEQNLGHDTMYWYKQDSKKFLKIMFSYNNKELIINETVPNRFSPKSPDKAHLNLHINSLELGDSAVYFCASSQSTSNQPQHFGDGTRLSIL.

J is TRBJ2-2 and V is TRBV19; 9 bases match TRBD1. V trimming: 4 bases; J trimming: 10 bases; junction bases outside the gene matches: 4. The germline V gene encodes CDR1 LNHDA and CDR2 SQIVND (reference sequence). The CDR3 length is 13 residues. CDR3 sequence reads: CASSTTGGEELFF. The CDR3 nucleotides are TGTGCCAGTAGTACAACAGGGGGCGAGGAGCTGTTTTTT. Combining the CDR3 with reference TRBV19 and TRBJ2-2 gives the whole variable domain DGGITQSPKYLFRKEGQNVTLSCEQNLNHDAMYWYRQDPGQGLRLIYYSQIVNDFQKGDIAEGYSVSREKKESFPLTVTSAQKNPTAFYLCASSTTGGEELFFGEGSRLTVL.

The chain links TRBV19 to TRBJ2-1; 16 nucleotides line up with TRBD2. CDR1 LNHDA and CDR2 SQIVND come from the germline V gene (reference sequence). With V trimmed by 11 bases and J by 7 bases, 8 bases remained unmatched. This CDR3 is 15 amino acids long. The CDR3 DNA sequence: TGTGCCTGCCGGGGACTAGCGGGGGGGATGAATGAGCAGTTCTTC. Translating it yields CACRGLAGGMNEQFF.

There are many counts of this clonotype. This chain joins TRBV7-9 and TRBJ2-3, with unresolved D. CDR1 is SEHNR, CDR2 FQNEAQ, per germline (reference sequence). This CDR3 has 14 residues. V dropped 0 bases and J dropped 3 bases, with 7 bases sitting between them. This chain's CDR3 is CASSLAAETDTQYF. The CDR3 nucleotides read TGTGCCAGCAGCTTAGCGGCGGAGACAGATACGCAGTATTTT.

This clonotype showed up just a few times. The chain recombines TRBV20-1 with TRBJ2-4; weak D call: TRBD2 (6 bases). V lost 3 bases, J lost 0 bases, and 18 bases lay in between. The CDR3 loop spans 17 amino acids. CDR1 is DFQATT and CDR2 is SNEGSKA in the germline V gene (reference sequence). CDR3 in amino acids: CSARGGTGIKAKNIQYF. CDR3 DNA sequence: TGCAGTGCTAGGGGGGGTACCGGGATCAAAGCCAAAAACATTCAGTACTTC.

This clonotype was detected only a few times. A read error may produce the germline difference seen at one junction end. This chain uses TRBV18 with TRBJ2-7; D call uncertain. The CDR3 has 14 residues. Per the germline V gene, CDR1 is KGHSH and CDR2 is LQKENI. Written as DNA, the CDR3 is TGTGCCAGTTCACCCAGTCCCTCTTACTACGAGCAGTACTTC. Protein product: CASSPSPSYYEQYF.

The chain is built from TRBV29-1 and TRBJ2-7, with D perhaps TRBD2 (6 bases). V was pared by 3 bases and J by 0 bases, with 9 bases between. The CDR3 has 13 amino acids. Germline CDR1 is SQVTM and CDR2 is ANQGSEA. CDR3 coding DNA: TGCAGCGTTGATGAGGGAGGCTCCTACGAGCAGTACTTC. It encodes CSVDEGGSYEQYF.

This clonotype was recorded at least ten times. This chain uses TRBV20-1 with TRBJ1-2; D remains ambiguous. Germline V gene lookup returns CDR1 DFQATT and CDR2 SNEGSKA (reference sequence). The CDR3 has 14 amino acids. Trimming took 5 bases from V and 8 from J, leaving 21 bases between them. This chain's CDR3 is CSARQLTGVGGYTF. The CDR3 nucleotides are TGCAGTGCTCGACAATTAACGGGTGTCGGAGGCTACACCTTC.

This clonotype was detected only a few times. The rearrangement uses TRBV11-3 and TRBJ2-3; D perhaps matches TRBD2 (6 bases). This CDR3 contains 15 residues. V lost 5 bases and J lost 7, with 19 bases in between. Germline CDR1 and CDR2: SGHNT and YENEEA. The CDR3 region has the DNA TGTGCCAGCAGCCCAACAGGACTACCAGGGCATACGCAGTATTTT. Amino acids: CASSPTGLPGHTQYF.

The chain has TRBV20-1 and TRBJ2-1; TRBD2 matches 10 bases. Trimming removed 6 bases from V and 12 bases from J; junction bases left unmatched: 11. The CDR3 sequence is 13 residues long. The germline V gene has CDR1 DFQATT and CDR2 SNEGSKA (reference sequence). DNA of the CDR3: TGCAGTGCCTCCACTAGCGGGGTATCAACGCAGTTCTTC. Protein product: CSASTSGVSTQFF.

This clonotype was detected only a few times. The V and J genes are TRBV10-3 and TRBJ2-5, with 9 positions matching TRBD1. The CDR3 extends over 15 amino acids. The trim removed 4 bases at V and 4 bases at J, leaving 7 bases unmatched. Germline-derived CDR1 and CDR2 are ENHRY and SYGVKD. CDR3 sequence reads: CAISGGTGIGETQYF. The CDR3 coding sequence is TGTGCCATCAGTGGCGGGACAGGGATCGGAGAGACCCAGTACTTC.

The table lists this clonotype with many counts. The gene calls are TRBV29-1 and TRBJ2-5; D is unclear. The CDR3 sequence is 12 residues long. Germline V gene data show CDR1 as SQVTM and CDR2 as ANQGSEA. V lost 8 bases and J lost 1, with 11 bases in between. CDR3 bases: TGCAGCTTTCGACGGTCCCAAGAGACCCAGTACTTC. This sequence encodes CSFRRSQETQYF.

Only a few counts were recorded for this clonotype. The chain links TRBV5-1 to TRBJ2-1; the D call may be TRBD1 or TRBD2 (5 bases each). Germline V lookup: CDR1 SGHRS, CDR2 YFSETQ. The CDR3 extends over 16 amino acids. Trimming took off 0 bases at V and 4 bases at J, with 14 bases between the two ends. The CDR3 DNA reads TGCGCCAGCAGCTTGGAGAGGGGAAGGGAGTACAATGAGCAGTTCTTC. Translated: CASSLERGREYNEQFF.

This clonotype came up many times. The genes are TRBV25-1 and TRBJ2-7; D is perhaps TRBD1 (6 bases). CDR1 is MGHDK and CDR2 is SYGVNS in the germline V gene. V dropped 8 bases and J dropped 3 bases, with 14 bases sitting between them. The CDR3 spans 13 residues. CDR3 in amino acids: CASVGTFSYEQYF. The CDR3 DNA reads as TGTGCCAGCGTAGGGACATTCAGCTACGAGCAGTACTTC.

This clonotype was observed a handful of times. The CDR3 reads CSVEVGREDTQYF. CDR3 in DNA: TGCAGCGTTGAGGTAGGGCGAGAAGATACGCAGTATTTT. The V gene is TRBV29-1, the J gene TRBJ2-3; D not resolved. Trimming took 3 bases from V and 5 from J, leaving 12 bases between them. The CDR3 loop spans 13 amino acids. Germline V gene lookup returns CDR1 SQVTM and CDR2 ANQGSEA.

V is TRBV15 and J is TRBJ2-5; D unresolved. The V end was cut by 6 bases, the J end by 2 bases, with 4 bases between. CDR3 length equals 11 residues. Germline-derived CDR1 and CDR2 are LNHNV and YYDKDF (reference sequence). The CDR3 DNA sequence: TGTGCCACCAGAATTCAAGAGACCCAGTACTTC. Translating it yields CATRIQETQYF.

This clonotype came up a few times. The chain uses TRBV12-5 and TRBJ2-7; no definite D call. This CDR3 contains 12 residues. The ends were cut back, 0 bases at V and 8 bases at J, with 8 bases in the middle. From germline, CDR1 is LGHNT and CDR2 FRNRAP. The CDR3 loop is CASGLVRLQQYF. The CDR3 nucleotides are TGTGCTAGTGGTTTGGTACGGCTTCAGCAGTACTTC. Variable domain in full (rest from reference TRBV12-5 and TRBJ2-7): DARVTQTPRHKVTEMGQEVTMRCQPILGHNTVFWYRQTMMQGLELLAYFRNRAPLDDSGMPKDRFSAEMPDATLATLKIQPSEPRDSAVYFCASGLVRLQQYFGPGTRLTVT.

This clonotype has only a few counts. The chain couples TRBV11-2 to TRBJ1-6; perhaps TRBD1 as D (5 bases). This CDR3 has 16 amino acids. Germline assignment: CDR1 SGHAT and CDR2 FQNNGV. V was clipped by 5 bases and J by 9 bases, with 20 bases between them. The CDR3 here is CASSQIGAGFSSPLHF. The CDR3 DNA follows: TGTGCCAGCAGCCAGATTGGAGCAGGGTTTAGTTCACCCCTCCACTTT.